Detailed here is one T cell receptor (beta chain). What it recognizes is unknown. Germline V lookup: CDR1 SGHAT, CDR2 FQNNGV. CDR3 length equals 14 residues. V was pared by 10 bases and J by 9 bases, with 18 bases of the junction left unmatched. RNA extraction was followed by reverse transcription into cDNA, which acted as the sequencing template. The protocol was immunoSEQ multiplex PCR, while the TCRdb copy is restricted to in-frame clones and leaves out a portion. The sample consists of about 210,000 clones, more than 30% of them appearing once. The sample comes from a study of CD8+ T cells in alopecia areata. Study results and limitations: Among the 100 top clones, expanded CD8+ clones, like scalp clonality, were significantly decreased by tofacitinib. Given one nonresponder, whether baseline CD8+ expansion relates to response remains uncertain.

The treatment was: oral pan-JAK inhibitor, 5-10 mg twice daily. Sorting separated CD4+ and CD8+ T cells out of PBMCs. The TCR was taken from a human donor with alopecia areata. The chain employs TRBV11-2 and TRBJ2-7; the match to TRBD1 covers 7 bases. The sample here was CD4+ T cells sorted from blood, taken at approximately week 30, from a patient treated with tofacitinib. The CDR3: CATTPGQTASGQYF. DNA of the CDR3: TGTGCCACCACCCCGGGACAGACAGCCTCAGGGCAGTACTTC.